These T cell receptor beta chains were read from a single sample in a study of metastatic and nonmetastatic thyroid tumors. With MiXCR, TCRdb reprocessed the PCR reads. The sample lists approximately 16,000 clones; 33% were seen once. Material for sequencing was tumor tissue. These receptors were taken from a male donor with papillary thyroid cancer or a benign thyroid nodule (not recorded which). Some clones in this sample may be carry-over from other donors' samples. Each CDR3 is given with its conserved first and last residue. A D gene is named only where the DNA matches it firmly. Not all rows give a size; the values are once, few, many and, for expanded clones, a class.

CDR3 length | J gene | clone size | V gene | D gene | CDR3 DNA | CDR3 protein
16 | TRBJ1-5 | large | TRBV15 | NA | TGTGCCACGAGTCCACTCATGGGGTATAGCAATCAGCCCCAGCATTTT | CATSPLMGYSNQPQHF
14 | TRBJ1-2 | few | TRBV28 | NA | TGTGCCAGCAGTTCTGACACAGTACTCTATGGCTACACCTTC | CASSSDTVLYGYTF
16 | TRBJ2-2 | many | TRBV27 | TRBD1 | TGTGCCAGCAGTCCCCCGGGACAGGGGAGCACCGGGGAGCTGTTTTTT | CASSPPGQGSTGELFF
12 | TRBJ1-1 | once | TRBV6-1 | TRBD1 | TGTGCCAGCAGGACAGGGAACACTGAAGCGTTCTTT | CASRTGNTEAFF
13 | TRBJ1-6 | medium-sized | TRBV19 | NA | TGTGCCAGTAGTGGGCAGTCGAATTCACCCCTCCACTTT | CASSGQSNSPLHF
12 | TRBJ1-2 | NA | TRBV13 | NA | TGTGCCAGCAGCCAAGAGGCCTATGGCTACACCTTC | CASSQEAYGYTF
13 | TRBJ2-7 | NA | TRBV6-1 | NA | TGTGCCAGCAGTGACGGCCTGAGGGACGAGCAGTACTTC | CASSDGLRDEQYF
15 | TRBJ1-1 | many | TRBV11-2 | NA | TGTGCCAGCAGCTTAGTCACAGGAGAGAACACTGAAGCTTTCTTT | CASSLVTGENTEAFF
15 | TRBJ2-7 | NA | TRBV20-1 | TRBD2 | TGCAGTGCTAGAGATCTTTTGGGAGGGCCGGGCGAGCAGTACTTC | CSARDLLGGPGEQYF
15 | TRBJ1-6 | NA | TRBV11-3 | NA | TGTGCCAGCAGCTTATCGGCTGCTAATAATTCACCCCTCCACTTT | CASSLSAANNSPLHF
13 | TRBJ1-1 | NA | TRBV3-1 | NA | TGTGCCAGGAGGCAAGAGTATTGGGGGGAAGCTTTCTTT | CARRQEYWGEAFF
15 | TRBJ1-5 | NA | TRBV19 | NA | TGTGCCAGTAGTATCAAGAAGGGACCTAATCAGCCCCAGCATTTT | CASSIKKGPNQPQHF
15 | TRBJ2-1 | many | TRBV7-2 | NA | TGTGCCAGCAGCTTCCAGCCCCCCAGGGGCAATGAGCAGTTCTTC | CASSFQPPRGNEQFF
16 | TRBJ2-5 | NA | TRBV3-1 | TRBD2 | TGTGCCAGCAGCCCCGGTCGGACTAGCGGGCGAGAGACCCAGTACTTC | CASSPGRTSGRETQYF
16 | TRBJ2-2 | NA | TRBV5-1 | NA | TGCGCCAGCAGCACACGTCCGGCGGCTACTACCGGGGAGCTGTTTTTT | CASSTRPAATTGELFF
13 | TRBJ1-1 | NA | TRBV20-1 | NA | TGCAGTGCTAGAGAACCGAGGAACACTGAAGCTTTCTTT | CSAREPRNTEAFF
14 | TRBJ1-1 | NA | TRBV11-3 | NA | TGTGCCAGCAGCTTTCCGGGGAGGAGCACTGAAGCTTTCTTT | CASSFPGRSTEAFF
14 | TRBJ2-7 | NA | TRBV6-1 | TRBD1 | TGTGCCAGCACAGCCGGGACAGGGAGTCACGAGCAGTACTTC | CASTAGTGSHEQYF
16 | TRBJ2-1 | once | TRBV11-2 | TRBD1 | TGTGCCAGCAGCTTAGTTAGGGACAGGGGAGGAAGTGAGCAGTTCTTC | CASSLVRDRGGSEQFF
15 | TRBJ1-3 | many | TRBV6-1 | NA | TGTGCCAGCAGACCCCTACAGAGGACTGGAAACACCATATATTTT | CASRPLQRTGNTIYF
15 | TRBJ1-2 | NA | TRBV11-1 | TRBD1 | TGTGCCAGCAGCTTTTGGGACAGGGAGGACTATGGCTACACCTTC | CASSFWDREDYGYTF
14 | TRBJ2-7 | NA | TRBV4-2 | NA | TGTGCCAGCAGCCAAGCGGGACACATCTACGAGCAGTACTTC | CASSQAGHIYEQYF
14 | TRBJ1-5 | medium-sized | TRBV2 | TRBD1 | TGTGCCAGCAGCCTTCAGGGGGGGGATCAGCCCCAGCATTTT | CASSLQGGDQPQHF
13 | TRBJ1-6 | medium-sized | TRBV19 | NA | TGTGCCAGTAGTAGGCCCGGCAATTCACCCCTCCACTTT | CASSRPGNSPLHF
16 | TRBJ2-2 | many | TRBV5-1 | TRBD1 | TGCGCCAGCAGCTTGGGCGGACAGGCGAACACCGGGGAGCTGTTTTTT | CASSLGGQANTGELFF
13 | TRBJ1-3 | NA | TRBV20-1 | NA | TGCAGTGCTAGAGGCTCAACTGGAAACACCATATATTTT | CSARGSTGNTIYF
15 | TRBJ1-2 | few | TRBV5-1 | NA | TGCGCCAGCAGCTTGTTAGGGAGGGGAAACGATGGCTACACCTTC | CASSLLGRGNDGYTF
15 | TRBJ2-3 | NA | TRBV5-1 | TRBD1 | TGCGCCAGCAGCTCATTGACAGGGGAGACAGATACGCAGTATTTT | CASSSLTGETDTQYF
16 | TRBJ2-4 | many | TRBV4-2 | TRBD1 | TGTGCCAGCAGCCAAGAATTACAGGGGGCCAAAAACATTCAGTACTTC | CASSQELQGAKNIQYF
13 | TRBJ1-6 | NA | TRBV6-5 | NA | TGTGCCAGCAGTTCGGCGGTCGGCTCACCCCTCCACTTT | CASSSAVGSPLHF
16 | TRBJ2-7 | medium-sized | TRBV24-1 | NA | TGTGCCACCAGTGATTCGAGGGGGAGGGAACGGTACGAGCAGTACTTC | CATSDSRGRERYEQYF
15 | TRBJ1-5 | medium-sized | TRBV2 | TRBD1 | TGTGCCAGCAGTGCCAGGACAGGGAGGGACCAGCCCCAGCATTTT | CASSARTGRDQPQHF
15 | TRBJ2-7 | NA | TRBV6-5 | NA | TGTGCCAGCAGTTACTCGGGGGACGCCATCTACGAGCAGTACTTC | CASSYSGDAIYEQYF
12 | TRBJ2-7 | few | TRBV12-5 | NA | TGTGCTAGTGTTGCAGGGCCCTACGAGCAGTACTTC | CASVAGPYEQYF
16 | TRBJ1-1 | large | TRBV12-3/TRBV12-4 | NA | TGTGCCAGCAGTTTAGGGAGTGTTTACATGAACACTGAAGCTTTCTTT | CASSLGSVYMNTEAFF
15 | TRBJ1-2 | medium-sized | TRBV12-5 | NA | TGTGCTAGTGGTTTGGGGGTTCCGGGAAACTATGGCTACACCTTC | CASGLGVPGNYGYTF
14 | TRBJ2-3 | many | TRBV5-4 | NA | TGTGCCAGCAGCTCCGGACTAAGGGAAGATACGCAGTATTTT | CASSSGLREDTQYF
17 | TRBJ2-3 | many | TRBV13 | NA | TGTGCCAGCAGCCACCGGGCAGACCCAATGGAGACAGATACGCAGTATTTT | CASSHRADPMETDTQYF
18 | TRBJ2-2 | many | TRBV4-2 | TRBD2 | TGTGCCAGCAGCCAAGATCGTAGAGCGGGAGGCGGGACCGGGGAGCTGTTTTTT | CASSQDRRAGGGTGELFF
14 | TRBJ2-2 | many | TRBV30 | NA | TGTGCCTGGAGTACAGGTGTGAACACCGGGGAGCTGTTTTTT | CAWSTGVNTGELFF
14 | TRBJ2-2 | NA | TRBV12-3/TRBV12-4 | NA | TGTGCCAGCAGTTTGGGCGGAAACACCGGGGAGCTGTTTTTT | CASSLGGNTGELFF
14 | TRBJ2-1 | few | TRBV6-2/TRBV6-3 | TRBD2 | TGTGCCAGCAGACTAGCGGGCCTTTACAATGAGCAGTTCTTC | CASRLAGLYNEQFF
14 | TRBJ1-2 | NA | TRBV5-6 | NA | TGTGCCAGCAGCTTGGGACGCCCTGGGTATGGCTACACCTTC | CASSLGRPGYGYTF